The 17 T cell receptor beta chains below were found in one sample sequenced in a study of T-cell reconstitution after alpha-beta-depleted transplantation in children. Molecular barcoding with unique molecular identifiers was used for the TCRbeta library. TCRdb independently ran MiXCR on the PCR reads; one entry per CDR3 protein. The sample holds approximately 640,000 distinct CDR3 sequences, approximately 15% seen once. Sequencing was performed on PBMCs from the stem cell graft donor, taken from the stem cell graft. The receptors stem from a human donor who donated a stem cell graft to a child with acute myeloid leukemia.

The DNA for the CDR3 is TGTGCCAGCAGCCCGAGGGCGGGGGGCTATGAGCAGTTCTTC. Translation gives CASSPRAGGYEQFF. The V call is TRBV6-2 or TRBV6-3, the J call TRBJ2-1; TRBD2 matches at 8 bases. The CDR3 extends over 14 amino acids. V was pared by 6 bases and J by 8 bases, with 9 bases of the junction left unmatched. Germline V gene data show CDR1 as MNHEY and CDR2 as SVGEGT.

The sample holds many counts of this clonotype. As DNA, the CDR3 is TGTGCCAGCAGTTACTCGGGCCGGGGGCCCTACAATGAGCAGTTCTTC. Its translation: CASSYSGRGPYNEQFF. The chain carries TRBV6-5 and TRBJ2-1; the D call may be TRBD1 or TRBD2 (6 bases each). CDR3 size: 16 residues. Trimming shortened V by 0 bases and J by 2 bases, and 11 bases separated the two germline ends. Germline CDR1 is MNHEY and CDR2 is SVGAGI.

This clonotype has at least ten counts. The V gene is TRBV6-1, the J gene TRBJ2-3; the D gene is possibly TRBD2 (6 bases). CDR1 and CDR2 from the germline V gene are MNHNS and SASEGT. This CDR3 has 13 amino acids. V was pared by 7 bases and J by 12 bases, with 20 bases between. CDR3 sequence: CASTPPSGTRQYF. Here the CDR3 DNA reads TGTGCCAGCACCCCACCGTCGGGGACTCGCCAGTATTTT.

This clonotype occurred many times. V and J are TRBV12-3 or TRBV12-4 and TRBJ2-5, with 7 bases identical to TRBD2. V dropped 0 bases and J dropped 7; count of bases not matched to a gene: 2. The CDR3 contains 13 residues. The CDR3 loop reads CASSLAGEGTQYF. The CDR3 nucleotides read TGTGCCAGCAGTTTAGCGGGGGAGGGGACCCAGTACTTC.

This clonotype occurred a few times. The genes are TRBV28 and TRBJ2-1; 7 bases fit TRBD1. The CDR3 contains 16 residues. CDR1 MDHEN and CDR2 SYDVKM come from the germline V gene. After removal of 5 bases from V and 4 bases from J, the junction contained 11 bases not matched to a gene. The CDR3 region is CASSPETGVLYNEQFF. The CDR3 nucleotides read TGTGCCAGCAGTCCAGAAACAGGGGTGTTATACAATGAGCAGTTCTTC.

This clonotype was seen repeatedly, ten times or more. V usage is TRBV6-5 and J usage is TRBJ2-2; 8 nucleotides line up with TRBD1. Unmatched junction bases numbered 6, after V lost 5 bases and J lost 4 bases. There are 15 residues in the CDR3. The germline V gene has CDR1 MNHEY and CDR2 SVGAGI. The DNA for the CDR3 is TGTGCCAGCAGTAACAGACAGGGGAGCACCGGGGAGCTGTTTTTT. Residues: CASSNRQGSTGELFF.

The sample holds many counts of this clonotype. CDR3 sequence (DNA): TGCAGCCCGGACAGGGGGGATCAGCCCCAGCATTTT. It specifies CSPDRGDQPQHF. V and J are TRBV20-1 and TRBJ1-5, with 10 bases identical to TRBD1. This CDR3 has 12 residues. The V gene's germline CDR1 is DFQATT and CDR2 SNEGSKA (reference sequence).

This clonotype was seen many times. V and J are TRBV15 and TRBJ1-5; D is perhaps TRBD1 (6 bases). V dropped 5 bases and J dropped 4 bases, with 15 bases sitting between them. The CDR3 is 15 amino acids. Germline assignment: CDR1 LNHNV and CDR2 YYDKDF (reference sequence). The CDR3 bases are TGTGCCACCAGCGGTGACAGGACCATGAATCAGCCCCAGCATTTT. Its translation is CATSGDRTMNQPQHF.

This clonotype has a count of ten or more. V gene TRBV4-3 combines with J gene TRBJ2-7; 7 bases are shared with TRBD2. V trimming: 0 bases; J trimming: 2 bases; junction bases outside the gene matches: 10. Germline V gene data show CDR1 as LGHNA and CDR2 as YSLEER. This CDR3 region has 17 residues. The DNA for the CDR3 is TGCGCCAGCAGCCAAGATCTGGGGAGGGGATGGACCTACGAGCAGTACTTC. Translated: CASSQDLGRGWTYEQYF.

This clonotype was picked up a small number of times. V is TRBV20-1 and J is TRBJ2-5; D may be TRBD1 (5 bases). Trimming left V 2 bases short and J 7 bases short, with 5 bases between. This CDR3 contains 10 residues. The germline gives CDR1 DFQATT, CDR2 SNEGSKA (reference sequence). As DNA, the CDR3 is TGCAGTGCTAGACAGGGGACCCAGTACTTC. Translation: CSARQGTQYF.

This clonotype came up many times. This rearrangement joins TRBV7-9 to TRBJ2-7, with 8 bases identical to TRBD1. Germline CDR1 is SEHNR and CDR2 is FQNEAQ (reference sequence). V lost 5 bases to trimming and J lost 3 bases; unmatched junction nucleotides: 9. The CDR3 contains 15 residues. CDR3 in DNA: TGTGCCAGCAGCCAAAGTCCGGACAGGGACTACGAGCAGTACTTC. This codes for CASSQSPDRDYEQYF.

The table lists this clonotype with many counts. The chain is built from TRBV6-1 and TRBJ2-1; D might be TRBD1 or TRBD2, each matching 5 bases. CDR3 length: 14 residues. V gave up 6 bases and J gave up 10 bases, with 19 bases separating them. Germline lookup yields CDR1 MNHNS and CDR2 SASEGT. DNA for the CDR3: TGTGCCAGCAGACAACACCTAGAGGGGCAGGAGCAGTTCTTC. Its protein is CASRQHLEGQEQFF.

This clonotype was recorded many times. The chain uses TRBV7-2 and TRBJ2-5; D is ambiguous. Germline loops: CDR1 SGHTA, CDR2 FQGNSA. V lost 5 bases, J lost 7 bases, and 20 bases lay in between. This CDR3 is built from 15 residues. CDR3 protein: CASSPSAASIGTQYF. Here the CDR3 DNA reads TGTGCCAGCAGCCCCTCGGCAGCATCAATAGGGACCCAGTACTTC.

This clonotype occurred a few times. J is TRBJ2-7 and V is TRBV28, with 7 bases fitting TRBD1. J lost 4 bases, V lost 6 bases, and 3 bases had no gene match. This CDR3 region has 12 residues. Germline CDR1 and CDR2: MDHEN and SYDVKM. For the CDR3, the DNA is TGTGCCAGCAGCACGACAGGGTACGAGCAGTACGTC. Its protein product is CASSTTGYEQYV.

The J gene is TRBJ2-3, the V gene TRBV24-1; no clear D. CDR3 length equals 16 residues. Germline V lookup: CDR1 KGHDR, CDR2 SFDVKD. V was shortened by 3 bases and J by 0 bases, with 12 bases between the two germline ends. The CDR3 region is CATSDPRRISTDTQYF. CDR3 bases: TGTGCCACCAGTGATCCCCGGCGGATTAGCACAGATACGCAGTATTTT.

This clonotype was seen a few times. V and J are TRBV12-3 or TRBV12-4 and TRBJ2-1; D unresolved. Trimming removed 4 bases from V and 5 bases from J, with 12 bases in between. This CDR3 is built from 14 residues. CDR3 nucleotides: TGTGCCAGCAGTTGGGGTCCTGTAGACAATGAGCAGTTCTTC. Residues: CASSWGPVDNEQFF.

V is TRBV24-1 and J is TRBJ2-1; perhaps TRBD2 as D (5 bases). The germline V and J ends were trimmed by 9 bases and 1 base, with 15 bases remaining between them. Germline V gene sequence: CDR1 KGHDR, CDR2 SFDVKD. The CDR3 runs 15 residues. As DNA, the CDR3 is TGTGCCACCGGTCCGGCAGGCGGGTCCTACAATGAGCAGTTCTTC. It encodes CATGPAGGSYNEQFF.